Each of the 27 T cell receptor beta chains below was sequenced from the same sample in a study of regulatory T cells in long-lasting Graves disease. To make TCR beta libraries, researchers used iRepertoire HTBI primers and Arm-PCR of CDR3 regions. Via MiXCR, TCRdb re-called the multiplex PCR reads, giving one row per CDR3 protein. The sample lists approximately 480,000 distinct CDR3 sequences, around 15% occurring once. Indicated time point: newly diagnosed GD, antithyroid drugs for less than 3 months. Researchers made the TCR library from RNA that was extracted from PBMCs. The sample also formed part of further work on T cells in Graves' hyperthyroidism and ophthalmopathy.

Specimen: peripheral blood mononuclear cells (PBMCs), collected at new diagnosis, from a patient treated with antithyroid drugs. These receptors came from a man aged 40-49 years with Graves disease.

V usage is TRBV7-9 and J usage is TRBJ1-2; 10 bases map to TRBD1. The germline V gene has CDR1 SEHNR and CDR2 FQNEAQ (reference sequence). The CDR3 loop spans 14 amino acids. The ends lost 3 bases at V and 4 bases at J; junction bases unmatched: 2. CDR3 bases: TGTGCCAGCAGCTTGGGACAGGGGTTCTATGGCTACACCTTC. Translating gives CASSLGQGFYGYTF.

This clonotype was seen many times. The chain carries TRBV3-1 and TRBJ2-7; D could derive from TRBD1 or TRBD2 (5 bases each). This CDR3 region has 16 residues. The germline gives CDR1 LGHDT, CDR2 YNNKEL (reference sequence). V dropped 1 base and J dropped 2 bases, with 15 bases sitting between them. The CDR3 is CASSQAGTRIPYEQYF. CDR3 DNA: TGTGCCAGCAGCCAAGCCGGGACGCGTATTCCCTACGAGCAGTACTTC.

Notes on this clonotype: A much larger clone lies a single base off, so this may be a read error. V gene TRBV18 combines with J gene TRBJ2-3; 8 nucleotides align to TRBD2. The end of the DNA aligns better with TRBJ2-7, so the J call may be wrong. The germline V gene has CDR1 KGHSH and CDR2 LQKENI. This CDR3 has 13 amino acids. CDR3 amino acids: CASSPLAANEQYF. The CDR3 bases are TGTGCCAGCTCCCCACTAGCGGCCAATGAGCAGTACTTC.

This clonotype was detected ten times or more. The chain is built from TRBV11-2 and TRBJ2-1; 12 positions agree with TRBD2. Germline V gene lookup returns CDR1 SGHAT and CDR2 FQNNGV. V dropped 5 bases and J dropped 6; count of bases not matched to a gene: 5. The CDR3 is made up of 15 amino acids. CDR3 nucleotides: TGTGCCAGCAGCACAGCTAGCGGGAGGGCCAATGAGCAGTTCTTC. The encoded protein is CASSTASGRANEQFF.

The sample holds many counts of this clonotype. The chain has TRBV11-2 and TRBJ1-1; tentative D call: TRBD1 (5 bases). The CDR3 contains 15 residues. The V gene's germline CDR1 is SGHAT and CDR2 FQNNGV. With 0 bases removed from V and 7 bases from J, the gap between germline ends came to 15 bases. The CDR3 nucleotides read TGTGCCAGCAGCTTAGAATATACCCAGGGTGGTGAAGCTTTCTTT. This sequence encodes CASSLEYTQGGEAFF.

This clonotype was found many times. The CDR3 is CSAMTGGRREQFF. The CDR3 DNA sequence: TGCAGTGCAATGACGGGCGGACGGCGTGAGCAGTTCTTC. V gene TRBV20-1 combines with J gene TRBJ2-1, with D unclear. The germline V gene has CDR1 DFQATT and CDR2 SNEGSKA (reference sequence). The CDR3 is 13 residues long. Trimming left V 6 bases short and J 9 bases short, with 18 bases between.

The table lists this clonotype with a few counts. The chain links TRBV29-1 to TRBJ1-3; a possible D gene is TRBD1 (5 bases). The germline V gene encodes CDR1 SQVTM and CDR2 ANQGSEA. Trimming cost V 4 bases and J 1 base, with 14 bases left between them. The CDR3 has 15 amino acids. DNA for the CDR3: TGCAGCGTTGGTTACGGGACGGATTCTGGAAACACCATATATTTT. It is translated as CSVGYGTDSGNTIYF. Using reference TRBV29-1 and TRBJ1-3 for the parts outside the CDR3, the full variable domain is SAVISQKPSRDICQRGTSLTIQCQVDSQVTMMFWYRQQPGQSLTLIATANQGSEATYESGFVIDKFPISRPNLTFSTLTVSNMSPEDSSIYLCSVGYGTDSGNTIYFGEGSWLTVV.

This clonotype was recorded at least ten times. The rearrangement links TRBV5-5 to TRBJ2-5; no clear D. The CDR3 has 14 amino acids. In germline, CDR1 is SGHKS, CDR2 YYEKEE (reference sequence). V was pared by 3 bases and J by 1 base, with 10 bases between. The CDR3 coding sequence is TGTGCCAGCAGCTCTAGAAACAGCCAAGAGACCCAGTACTTC. Amino acid sequence: CASSSRNSQETQYF.

To note about this clonotype: This may be a read error: a much more frequent sequence differs by one nucleotide. V is TRBV13 and J is TRBJ2-5; 11 bases align to TRBD1. V dropped 5 bases and J dropped 7; count of bases not matched to a gene: 12. Germline lookup yields CDR1 PRHDT and CDR2 FYEKMQ (reference sequence). The CDR3 totals 16 residues. The CDR3 loop reads CASSALRDRGGGTQYF. The CDR3 nucleotides read TGTGCCAGCAGCGCCCTCCGGGACAGGGGGGGCGGGACCCAGTACTTC.

This clonotype was seen more than once but under ten times. The rearrangement links TRBV2 to TRBJ2-1, with D perhaps TRBD2 (5 bases). The germline V and J ends were trimmed by 9 bases and 1 base, with 7 bases remaining between them. The CDR3 spans 12 residues. Germline V gene lookup returns CDR1 SNHLY and CDR2 FYNNEI. The CDR3 loop reads CARAGSYNEQFF. The CDR3 DNA reads as TGTGCCAGGGCGGGTTCCTACAATGAGCAGTTCTTC.

This clonotype has a count of ten or more. This chain uses TRBV12-3 or TRBV12-4 with TRBJ1-6; 7 nucleotides line up with TRBD1. This CDR3 region has 13 residues. The V segment lost 5 bases and the J segment 9 bases; nucleotides outside the gene matches: 4. The CDR3 nucleotides are TGTGCCAGCAGTCAACAGGGGTCTTCACCCCTCCACTTT. Translating gives CASSQQGSSPLHF.

There are many counts of this clonotype. The J gene is TRBJ2-3, the V gene TRBV5-1, with unresolved D. This CDR3 is 13 amino acids long. V was pared by 4 bases and J by 2 bases, with 8 bases between. CDR1 SGHRS and CDR2 YFSETQ come from the germline V gene. Here the CDR3 reads CASSADNTDTQYF. CDR3 DNA sequence: TGCGCCAGCAGCGCCGACAACACAGATACGCAGTATTTT.

The chain is built from TRBV7-8 and TRBJ1-3; unclear D gene. V lost 5 bases to trimming and J lost 0 bases, with 14 bases between them. The CDR3 spans 16 residues. Germline V gene data show CDR1 as SGHVS and CDR2 as FQNEAQ. CDR3 sequence: CASSPVEVLSGNTIYF. The CDR3 DNA sequence: TGTGCCAGCAGCCCCGTTGAGGTTCTCTCTGGAAACACCATATATTTT.

Many counts were recorded for this clonotype. This chain links TRBV20-1 with TRBJ2-3; TRBD2 is a possible D gene (6 bases). Germline CDR1 is DFQATT and CDR2 is SNEGSKA (reference sequence). The CDR3 has 13 amino acids. Trimming removed 5 bases at V and 0 bases at J, with 9 bases between. CDR3 residues: CSAPSGSTDTQYF. Written as DNA, the CDR3 is TGCAGTGCTCCCAGCGGGAGCACAGATACGCAGTATTTT.

This sequence joins TRBV12-3 or TRBV12-4 and TRBJ2-4, with D tentatively TRBD1 or TRBD2 (5 bases each). Trimming pared 0 bases from V and 8 bases from J, leaving 5 bases between. This CDR3 contains 12 residues. CDR3 region: CASSLAGDIQYF. The CDR3 nucleotides read TGTGCCAGCAGTTTAGCGGGGGACATTCAGTACTTC.

J is TRBJ2-3 and V is TRBV24-1; D is perhaps TRBD1 or TRBD2 (5 bases each). Germline values: CDR1 KGHDR, CDR2 SFDVKD. The CDR3 length is 16 residues. The germline V and J ends were trimmed by 3 bases and 0 bases, with 12 bases remaining between them. The CDR3 region has the DNA TGTGCCACCAGTGATCCCGGGACGGCGAGCACAGATACGCAGTATTTT. Translated: CATSDPGTASTDTQYF.

Worth noting for this clonotype: Given the absence of the conserved phenylalanine or tryptophan at the CDR3 end, a read error is likely. The CDR3 protein is CSALGGNTIYS. For the CDR3, the DNA is TGCAGTGCTTTGGGGGGAAACACCATATATTCT. The rearrangement joins TRBV20-1 to TRBJ1-3; unclear D gene. With 5 bases removed from V and 4 bases from J, the gap between germline ends came to 6 bases. The V gene's germline CDR1 is DFQATT and CDR2 SNEGSKA (reference sequence). This CDR3 region has 11 residues.

This sequence joins TRBV20-1 and TRBJ1-1, with TRBD1 identical over 8 bases. Germline V gene sequence: CDR1 DFQATT, CDR2 SNEGSKA (reference sequence). Trimming at V came to 4 bases and at J to 1 base, leaving 5 bases not matched to a gene. CDR3 length: 14 amino acids. The CDR3 spells CSAKTGTGNTEAFF. The CDR3 coding sequence is TGCAGTGCTAAGACCGGGACAGGGAACACTGAAGCTTTCTTT.

This clonotype was picked up many times. The gene calls are TRBV2 and TRBJ2-2; 8 nucleotides agree with TRBD2. V shed 5 bases, J shed 5 bases, and the junction held 7 bases outside the gene matches. Germline V gene sequence: CDR1 SNHLY, CDR2 FYNNEI. The CDR3 length is 15 residues. Here the CDR3 DNA reads TGTGCCAGCAGTTACAGCGGGAGTGAAACCGGGGAGCTGTTTTTT. Its translation is CASSYSGSETGELFF.

Points on this clonotype: Given a much more abundant clone one base away, this may be a read error. The chain combines TRBV12-3 or TRBV12-4 with TRBJ2-5; either TRBD1 or TRBD2 may fit D (5 bases each). The CDR3 loop spans 14 amino acids. Trimming removed 6 bases at V and 11 bases at J, with 22 bases between. The CDR3: CASRPTPGAVGQYF. CDR3 sequence (DNA): TGTGCCAGCAGACCCACCCCCGGGGCAGTGGGGCAGTACTTC.

This chain joins TRBV19 and TRBJ2-7; D remains ambiguous. Germline assignment: CDR1 LNHDA and CDR2 SQIVND (reference sequence). The CDR3 length is 15 residues. V lost 9 bases, J lost 0 bases, and 18 bases lay in between. In DNA form, the CDR3 reads TGTGCCAGCACTCCGGGTGGCTATTCCTCCTACGAGCAGTACTTC. Translating gives CASTPGGYSSYEQYF. The full variable domain, completed using reference TRBV19 and TRBJ2-7, is DGGITQSPKYLFRKEGQNVTLSCEQNLNHDAMYWYRQDPGQGLRLIYYSQIVNDFQKGDIAEGYSVSREKKESFPLTVTSAQKNPTAFYLCASTPGGYSSYEQYFGPGTRLTVT.

This clonotype appeared a few times. This sequence joins TRBV30 and TRBJ2-7; 7 bases map to TRBD1. Losses at the gene ends were 4 bases for V and 6 bases for J; bases not matched to a gene: 3. The CDR3 is made up of 11 amino acids. Germline V gene lookup returns CDR1 GTSNPN and CDR2 SVGIG (reference sequence). The CDR3 reads CAWKGQSEQYF. The CDR3 nucleotides read TGTGCCTGGAAGGGACAGAGCGAGCAGTACTTC. Using reference TRBV30 and TRBJ2-7 for the parts outside the CDR3, the full variable domain is SQTIHQWPATLVQPVGSPLSLECTVEGTSNPNLYWYRQAAGRGLQLLFYSVGIGQISSEVPQNLSASRPQDRQFILSSKKLLLSDSGFYLCAWKGQSEQYFGPGTRLTVT.

This clonotype was counted many times. V usage is TRBV2 and J usage is TRBJ2-2; 8 bases match TRBD2. The V and J ends lost 6 bases and 2 bases, in that order; junction bases with no gene match: 8. The CDR3 has 16 residues. Per germline, CDR1 SNHLY and CDR2 FYNNEI. The CDR3 sequence: CASRGWLAGNTGELFF. The CDR3 DNA sequence: TGTGCCAGCAGAGGCTGGCTAGCGGGTAACACCGGGGAGCTGTTTTTT.

Many counts were recorded for this clonotype. The V gene is TRBV13, the J gene TRBJ2-1; 9 bases map to TRBD2. Germline V gene lookup returns CDR1 PRHDT and CDR2 FYEKMQ (reference sequence). J lost 4 bases, V lost 5 bases, and 6 bases had no gene match. CDR3 length: 15 residues. CDR3 region: CASSTTSGHYNEQFF. CDR3 nucleotide sequence: TGTGCCAGCAGCACGACTAGCGGCCATTACAATGAGCAGTTCTTC.

The table lists this clonotype with many counts. The chain employs TRBV5-1 and TRBJ1-1; D ambiguous. Germline values: CDR1 SGHRS, CDR2 YFSETQ. The CDR3 contains 15 residues. V dropped 0 bases and J dropped 6 bases, with 15 bases sitting between them. CDR3 DNA sequence: TGCGCCAGCAGCTTGGGTCCGGGAGTCGACGCTGAAGCTTTCTTT. This codes for CASSLGPGVDAEAFF.

Only a few counts were recorded for this clonotype. The chain combines TRBV29-1 with TRBJ2-1; 7 bases are a match to TRBD2. CDR1 is SQVTM, CDR2 ANQGSEA, per germline. Trimming cost V 5 bases and J 5 bases; bases outside gene matches: 6. CDR3 length: 13 amino acids. Written as DNA, the CDR3 is TGCAGCGTTTGGCTAGCGGTCAACAATGAGCAGTTCTTC. This gives the protein CSVWLAVNNEQFF.

This clonotype appeared many times. The genes are TRBV15 and TRBJ2-1; 10 nucleotides match TRBD2. From germline, CDR1 is LNHNV and CDR2 YYDKDF (reference sequence). The ends lost 5 bases at V and 4 bases at J; junction bases unmatched: 8. This CDR3 spans 16 amino acids. In nucleotides, the CDR3 is TGTGCCACCAGCCTAGCGGGGGAGGGCCCTTACAATGAGCAGTTCTTC. Encoded protein: CATSLAGEGPYNEQFF.